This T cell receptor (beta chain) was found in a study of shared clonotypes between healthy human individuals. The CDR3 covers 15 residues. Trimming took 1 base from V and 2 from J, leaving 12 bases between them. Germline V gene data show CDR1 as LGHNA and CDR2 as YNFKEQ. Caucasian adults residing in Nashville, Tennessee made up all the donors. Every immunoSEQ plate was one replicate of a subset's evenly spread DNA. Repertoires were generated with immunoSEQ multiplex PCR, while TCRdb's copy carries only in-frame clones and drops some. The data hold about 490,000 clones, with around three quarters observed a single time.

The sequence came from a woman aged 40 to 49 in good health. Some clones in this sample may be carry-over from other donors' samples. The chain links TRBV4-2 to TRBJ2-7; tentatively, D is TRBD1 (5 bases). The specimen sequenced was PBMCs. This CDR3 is CASSQVSGIAYEQYF. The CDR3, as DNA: TGTGCCAGCAGCCAAGTGTCAGGGATCGCCTACGAGCAGTACTTC.